Detailed here is one TCR beta chain. It lacks a known antigen. Qualities for individual bases were not recorded, and no much larger clone is one base off. The donors were included in the validation cohort of over a hundred subjects, a group kept apart from the approximately 700-subject first cohort. Preparation of the library involved the immunoSEQ multiplex PCR assay. The original methods were these. A statistical classification framework was built for diagnosing cytomegalovirus status from the catalog of TCR beta chain sequences. Not all clones reach the TCRdb copy of this immuneACCESS table, which keeps in-frame sequences only. Checked studies attribute under half of the gap to unresolved V genes and leave the rest unexplained. That table furnishes V, J and clone size, whereas the DNA furnished D and trimming. Here the sample has roughly 120,000 clones; almost 90% occur a single time. Roughly 2.1% of the sample goes to the ten largest clones.

These data belong to a study of cytomegalovirus exposure and HLA in healthy donors (dated by TCRdb to about 2017). As for the study more broadly: A later analysis indicated that the 120 validation repertoires were generated on the platform also employed for the 700 or so repertoires of the first cohort. To predict cytomegalovirus infection status, the study brought together high-throughput TCR immunosequencing, statistical association of individual TCRs with disease status, and machine learning. The aim of the study was to test whether cataloging public T cell receptors could identify signatures of past pathogen exposure. Besides the first cohort of roughly 660 subjects, a separate validation cohort made up of around 120 different subjects was used. Beyond this particular receptor, the publication reports: While some public TCRs were present in many individuals, most TCR sequences turned up only very rarely across donors. In the study, approximately 150 TCR beta chains were listed as associated with cytomegalovirus. Of the cluster scores, approximately 95% were above 0 in a later analysis, which found that TCRs clustered in the first cohort also tended to co-occur in the 120 validation repertoires. A few of the identified cytomegalovirus-associated TCR beta chains were confirmed in vitro to be specific for cytomegalovirus antigens. The validation cohort had no HLA typing available for a later analysis, so co-occurrence within that cohort was assessed over all 120 or so repertoires. The classifier was reported to diagnose cytomegalovirus status with high specificity and sensitivity in both the original cohort and the validation cohort. The authors suggested that the approach could potentially be generalized to other disease states and immunological phenotypes.

The sequenced sample was PBMCs. This clonotype was sampled from a woman aged 18-30 years in good health and CMV-seronegative.

The DNA reads TGTGCCAGCAGCTTAACGTCAGTTTCCCCCCCACCTGTTCTGGTTTTGAGCAATCAGCCCCAGCATTTT. Translation gives CASSLTSVSPPPVLVLSNQPQHF. This receptor chain uses TRBV7-3 and TRBJ1-5; the D gene is not confidently resolved. V was cut back by 0 bases and J by 1 base, leaving a gap of 31 bases between them. From the cysteine up to the phenylalanine, the CDR3 has a length of 23 residues. Of all the DNA, just the CDR3 is kept, 69 bases in frame from base 1. For CDR1 and CDR2, the germline V gene lists SGHTA and FQGTGA.